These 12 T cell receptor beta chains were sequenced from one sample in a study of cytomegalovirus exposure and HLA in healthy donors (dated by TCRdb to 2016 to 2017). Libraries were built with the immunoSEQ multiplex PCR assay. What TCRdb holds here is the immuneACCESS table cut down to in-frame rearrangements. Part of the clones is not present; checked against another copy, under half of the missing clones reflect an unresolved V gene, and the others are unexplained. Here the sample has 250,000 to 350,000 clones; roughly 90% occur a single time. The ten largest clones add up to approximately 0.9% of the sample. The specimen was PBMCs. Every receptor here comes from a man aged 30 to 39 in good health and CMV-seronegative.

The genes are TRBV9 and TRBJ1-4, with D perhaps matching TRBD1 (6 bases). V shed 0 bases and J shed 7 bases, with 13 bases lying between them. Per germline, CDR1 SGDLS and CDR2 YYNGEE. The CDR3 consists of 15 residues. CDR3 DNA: TGTGCCAGCAGCGTAGGTCCAGGGGAGGGTGAAAAACTGTTTTTT. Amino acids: CASSVGPGEGEKLFF.

Written as DNA, the CDR3 is TGCGCCAGCAGTGAGTTTTGGGGACTGTACAATGAGCAGTTCTTC. It codes for CASSEFWGLYNEQFF. The chain joins TRBV10-2 to TRBJ2-1; tentatively, D is TRBD2 (6 bases). The CDR3 totals 15 residues. Germline assignment: CDR1 WSHSY and CDR2 SAAADI. Trimming removed 1 base at V and 4 bases at J, with 11 bases between.

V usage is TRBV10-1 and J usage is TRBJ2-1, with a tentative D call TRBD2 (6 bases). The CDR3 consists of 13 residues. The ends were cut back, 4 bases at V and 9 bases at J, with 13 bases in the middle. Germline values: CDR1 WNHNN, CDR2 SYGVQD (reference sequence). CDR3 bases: TGCGCCAGCAGTGGAGGGTGGAGGGCTGAGCAGTTCTTC. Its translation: CASSGGWRAEQFF.

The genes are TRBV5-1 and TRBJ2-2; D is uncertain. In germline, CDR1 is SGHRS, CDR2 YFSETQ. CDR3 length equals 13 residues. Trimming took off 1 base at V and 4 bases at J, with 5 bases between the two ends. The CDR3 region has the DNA TGCGCCAGCAGCTTGCTCCTCACCGGGGAGCTGTTTTTT. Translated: CASSLLLTGELFF.

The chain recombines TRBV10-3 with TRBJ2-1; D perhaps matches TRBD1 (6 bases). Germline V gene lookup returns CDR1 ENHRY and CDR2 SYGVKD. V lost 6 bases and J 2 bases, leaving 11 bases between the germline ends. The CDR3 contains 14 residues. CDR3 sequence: CAISATGTYNEQFF. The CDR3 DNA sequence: TGTGCCATCAGCGCAACAGGGACCTACAATGAGCAGTTCTTC.

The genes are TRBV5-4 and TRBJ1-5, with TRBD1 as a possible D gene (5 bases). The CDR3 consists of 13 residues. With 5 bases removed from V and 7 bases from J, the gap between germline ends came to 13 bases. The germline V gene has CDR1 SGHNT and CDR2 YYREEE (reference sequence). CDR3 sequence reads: CASSGGVRQPQHF. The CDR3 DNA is TGTGCCAGCAGTGGGGGGGTTCGGCAGCCCCAGCATTTT.

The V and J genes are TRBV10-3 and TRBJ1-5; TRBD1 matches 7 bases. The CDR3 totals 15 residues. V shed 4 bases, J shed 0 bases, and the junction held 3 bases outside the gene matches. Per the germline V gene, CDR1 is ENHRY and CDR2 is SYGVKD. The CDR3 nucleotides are TGTGCCATCAGTGGGGGACAGATTAGCAATCAGCCCCAGCATTTT. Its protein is CAISGGQISNQPQHF.

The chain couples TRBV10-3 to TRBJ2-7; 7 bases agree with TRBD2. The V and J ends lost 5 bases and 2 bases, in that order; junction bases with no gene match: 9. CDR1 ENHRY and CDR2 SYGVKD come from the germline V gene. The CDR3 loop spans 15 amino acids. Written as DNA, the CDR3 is TGTGCCATCAGTCCCGGCGCGGGAGCTCCCTACGAGCAGTACTTC. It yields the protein CAISPGAGAPYEQYF.

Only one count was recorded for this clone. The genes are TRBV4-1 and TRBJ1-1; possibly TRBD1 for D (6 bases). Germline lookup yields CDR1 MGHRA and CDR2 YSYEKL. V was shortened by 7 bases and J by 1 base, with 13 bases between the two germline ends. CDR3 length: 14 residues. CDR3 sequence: CASTNRVGNTEAFF. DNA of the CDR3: TGCGCCAGCACAAACAGGGTAGGGAACACTGAAGCTTTCTTT.

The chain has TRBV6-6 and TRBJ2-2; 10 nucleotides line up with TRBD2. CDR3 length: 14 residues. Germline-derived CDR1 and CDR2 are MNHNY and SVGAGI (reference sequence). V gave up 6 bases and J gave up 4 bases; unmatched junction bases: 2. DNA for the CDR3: TGTGCCAGCAGACTAGCGGGGCCCACCGGGGAGCTGTTTTTT. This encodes CASRLAGPTGELFF.

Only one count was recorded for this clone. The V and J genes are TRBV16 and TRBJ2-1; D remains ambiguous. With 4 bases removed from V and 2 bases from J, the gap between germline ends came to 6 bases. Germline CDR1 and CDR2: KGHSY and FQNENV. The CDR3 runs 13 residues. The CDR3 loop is CASSLTPYNEQFF. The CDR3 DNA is TGTGCCAGCAGCCTTACTCCCTACAATGAGCAGTTCTTC.

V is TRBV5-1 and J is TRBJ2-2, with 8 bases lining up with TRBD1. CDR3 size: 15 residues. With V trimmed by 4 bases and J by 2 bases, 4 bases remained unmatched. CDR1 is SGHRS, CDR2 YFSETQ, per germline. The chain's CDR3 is CASSQTGANTGELFF. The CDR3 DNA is TGCGCCAGCAGCCAGACAGGGGCAAACACCGGGGAGCTGTTTTTT. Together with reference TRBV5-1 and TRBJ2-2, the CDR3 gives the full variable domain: KAGVTQTPRYLIKTRGQQVTLSCSPISGHRSVSWYQQTPGQGLQFLFEYFSETQRNKGNFPGRFSGRQFSNSRSEMNVSTLELGDSALYLCASSQTGANTGELFFGEGSRLTVL.